This TCR beta chain was observed in a study of T cells after yellow fever vaccination. Study conclusions and caveats: Though weaker, the secondary response peaked faster, on day 5 versus 15. In FACS-sorted repertoires, abundant clonotypes from the bulk population could appear as contaminants. Primary-vaccination clones mostly resurfaced post-booster (96% CD4, more than 80% CD8).

The study made its TCR cDNA through 5'RACE template switching. That step introduced a universal primer site along with UMIs. TCRdb re-called the 5' RACE reads with MiXCR, one entry per CDR3 protein. Counted here are 450,000 to 650,000 distinct CDR3 sequences, about 14% occurring once; the ten biggest clones make up 11% to 15%. As regards this clonotype: The antigen is not known.

The TCR sequence derives from a man aged 30 to 39 who received the YFV17D yellow fever vaccine. The sequences come from PBMCs, collected on the day of the yellow fever booster vaccination.

CDR3 DNA sequence: TGTGCCAGCATGCGAGCGGGGGGGGGTCCTGAAGCTTTCTTT. Translating it yields CASMRAGGGPEAFF. The V call is TRBV7-9, the J call TRBJ1-1, with D perhaps TRBD1 (5 bases). Germline CDR1 reads SEHNR; CDR2 reads FQNEAQ (reference sequence). The V end was cut by 7 bases, the J end by 6 bases, with 18 bases between. This CDR3 is 14 amino acids long.